The sample holds one count of the clone carrying this TCR beta chain. There are 15 residues in the CDR3. The J segment lost 9 bases and the V segment lost 2 bases, leaving 13 bases of the junction unmatched. The germline CDR1 and CDR2 sequences are SGHVS and FNYEAQ. The time point here: pretreatment peripheral blood. Locally advanced or metastatic urothelial carcinoma affected the patients. This specimen comes from a study of PD-L1 blockade in urothelial cancer. Here immunoSEQ multiplex PCR was the method, and the copy in TCRdb shows in-frame clones only, minus some. The sample lists some 100,000 clones, roughly 90% occurring once.

Sequencing was performed on PBMCs, taken around atezolizumab (anti-PD-L1) treatment. The chain joins TRBV7-6 to TRBJ2-7, with 7 nucleotides matching TRBD2. The receptor comes from a woman over 75 with urothelial cancer. The CDR3, as DNA: TGTGCCAGCAGCTTATCGGACCCAATAGGCGGGGGGCAGTACTTC. Its protein is CASSLSDPIGGGQYF.